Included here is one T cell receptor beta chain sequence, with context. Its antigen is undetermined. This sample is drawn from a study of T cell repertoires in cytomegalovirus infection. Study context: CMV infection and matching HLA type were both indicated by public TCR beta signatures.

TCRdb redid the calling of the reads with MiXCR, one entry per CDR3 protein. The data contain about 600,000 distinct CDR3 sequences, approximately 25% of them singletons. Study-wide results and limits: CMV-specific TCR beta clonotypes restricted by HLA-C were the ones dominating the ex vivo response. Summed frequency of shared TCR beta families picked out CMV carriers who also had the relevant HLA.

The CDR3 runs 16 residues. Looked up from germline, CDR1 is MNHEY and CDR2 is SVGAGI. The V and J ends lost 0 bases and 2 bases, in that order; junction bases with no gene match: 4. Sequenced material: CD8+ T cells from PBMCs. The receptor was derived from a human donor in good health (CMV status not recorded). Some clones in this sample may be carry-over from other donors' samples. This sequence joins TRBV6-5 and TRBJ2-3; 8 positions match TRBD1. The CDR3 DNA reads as TGTGCCAGCAGTTACTCGCAGGGGGCGGTCACAGATACGCAGTATTTT. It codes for CASSYSQGAVTDTQYF.